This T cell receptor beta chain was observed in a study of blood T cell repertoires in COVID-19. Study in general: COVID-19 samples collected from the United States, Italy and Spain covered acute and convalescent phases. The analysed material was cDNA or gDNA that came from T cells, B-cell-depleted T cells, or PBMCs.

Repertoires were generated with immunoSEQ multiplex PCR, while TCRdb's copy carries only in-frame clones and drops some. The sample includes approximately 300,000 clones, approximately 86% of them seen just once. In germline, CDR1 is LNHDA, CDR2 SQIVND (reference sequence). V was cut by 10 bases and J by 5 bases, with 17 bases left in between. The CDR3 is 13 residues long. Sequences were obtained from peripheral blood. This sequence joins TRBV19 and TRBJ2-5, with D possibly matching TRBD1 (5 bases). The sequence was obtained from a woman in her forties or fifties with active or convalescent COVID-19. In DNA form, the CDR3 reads TGTGCCACCCGAACGCAGGGTCGGGAGACCCAGTACTTC. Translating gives CATRTQGRETQYF.